A selection of T cell receptor beta chains follows, all from one sample in a study of regulatory T cells in long-lasting Graves disease. TCRdb redid the calling of the multiplex PCR reads with MiXCR, one entry per CDR3 protein. The sample contains roughly 610,000 distinct CDR3 sequences, roughly 16% of which appear only once. The sample was also reused in another study, on T cells in Graves' hyperthyroidism and ophthalmopathy.

Sequences were derived from peripheral blood mononuclear cells (PBMCs), sampled at new diagnosis, from a patient treated with antithyroid drugs. Source of these receptors: a man between 18 and 35 years old with Graves disease. CDR3s include the opening cysteine and the closing phenylalanine or tryptophan. The order of the fields is J gene, D gene, clone size, V gene, CDR3 protein, CDR3 DNA. A D gene is named only where the DNA matches it firmly. Some rows have no size entry. The others give once, few or many, or a class for an expanded clone.

>TRBJ1-1|-|many|TRBV18
CASSPGFTRGNTEAFF
TGTGCCAGCTCACCAGGGTTTACCAGAGGGAACACTGAAGCTTTCTTT
>TRBJ1-4|TRBD1|many|TRBV14
CASSPQGANEKLFF
TGTGCCAGCAGCCCCCAGGGGGCTAATGAAAAACTGTTTTTT
>TRBJ1-4|-|-|TRBV13
CASSLAAVNEKLFF
TGTGCCAGCAGCTTAGCTGCAGTTAATGAAAAACTGTTTTTT
>TRBJ2-2|-|few|TRBV12-3/TRBV12-4
CASRTQGGELFF
TGTGCCAGCAGAACACAGGGCGGGGAGCTGTTTTTT
>TRBJ1-1|-|many|TRBV7-9
CATDNEGRNTEAFF
TGTGCCACCGATAACGAGGGACGGAACACTGAAGCTTTCTTT
>TRBJ2-1|TRBD2|few|TRBV20-1
CSARDWREGNSYNEQFF
TGCAGTGCTAGAGATTGGCGGGAGGGTAACTCCTACAATGAGCAGTTCTTC
>TRBJ1-2|-|many|TRBV6-1
CASSETEVYGYTF
TGTGCCAGCAGTGAGACGGAAGTCTATGGCTACACCTTC
>TRBJ2-1|-|few|TRBV7-9
CASSDYYNEQFF
TGTGCCAGCAGCGACTATTACAATGAGCAGTTCTTC
>TRBJ1-5|-|-|TRBV28
CASSFLNNQPQHF
TGTGCCAGCAGTTTCCTGAATAACCAGCCCCAGCATTTT
>TRBJ2-3|-|few|TRBV3-1
CASSQDSLAPGWIDTQYF
TGTGCCAGCAGCCAAGATTCCCTAGCGCCGGGATGGATAGATACGCAGTATTTT
>TRBJ1-2|-|-|TRBV9
CASGSGPLIGAYGYTF
TGTGCCAGCGGGTCCGGACCGCTTATTGGGGCCTATGGCTACACCTTC
>TRBJ1-1|-|many|TRBV7-2
CASSRGSGTANTEAFF
TGTGCCAGCAGCAGAGGTTCGGGGACCGCAAACACTGAAGCTTTCTTT
>TRBJ2-7|-|many|TRBV30
CAWSVLYEQYF
TGTGCCTGGAGTGTACTCTACGAGCAGTACTTC
>TRBJ1-1|-|many|TRBV19
CASSIGSDREAFF
TGTGCCAGTAGTATAGGGTCAGACCGTGAAGCTTTCTTT
>TRBJ1-2|-|many|TRBV15
CATSREYRVTRYGYTF
TGTGCCACCAGCAGAGAGTACAGGGTGACGCGCTATGGCTACACCTTC
>TRBJ2-2|TRBD2|-|TRBV28
CASRGGGIANTGELLF
TGTGCCAGCAGGGGGGGGGGGATCGCGAACACCGGGGAGCTGCTTTTT
>TRBJ1-4|-|few|TRBV6-1
CASSGPTGFYEKLFF
TGTGCCAGCAGTGGCCCGACAGGCTTTTATGAAAAACTGTTTTTT
>TRBJ2-3|-|many|TRBV27
CASSIDRTLGIDTQYF
TGTGCCAGCAGTATAGACAGAACTCTAGGTATTGATACGCAGTATTTT
>TRBJ2-7|-|few|TRBV3-1
CASSQGVRGSQVEQYF
TGTGCCAGCAGCCAAGGTGTTCGGGGGAGTCAGGTCGAGCAGTACTTC
>TRBJ2-1|-|many|TRBV7-2
CASSRSGGAQFF
TGTGCCAGCAGCCGTTCGGGCGGGGCGCAGTTCTTC
>TRBJ2-2|-|-|TRBV5-1
CASSGPSRGPGELFF
TGCGCCAGCAGCGGCCCCTCAAGGGGACCCGGGGAGCTGTTTTTT
>TRBJ2-1|-|-|TRBV7-8
CASSRASVPEQFF
TGTGCCAGCAGCCGGGCCTCCGTTCCTGAGCAGTTCTTC
>TRBJ1-2|TRBD1|many|TRBV28
CASTDRVDYGYTF
TGTGCCAGCACCGACAGGGTAGACTATGGCTACACCTTC
>TRBJ2-3|-|few|TRBV20-1
CSASGTIRTDTQYF
TGCAGTGCTTCCGGGACAATTCGGACAGATACGCAGTATTTT
>TRBJ2-6|-|many|TRBV30
CAGERSAGANVLTF
TGTGCCGGAGAACGAAGTGCTGGGGCCAACGTCCTGACTTTC
>TRBJ2-5|-|-|TRBV11-3
CASSLGQGGKETQYF
TGTGCCAGCAGCTTAGGGCAGGGCGGCAAAGAGACCCAGTACTTC
>TRBJ2-7|TRBD1|many|TRBV12-3/TRBV12-4
CASSQLGQGYEQYF
TGTGCCAGCAGCCAACTCGGACAGGGGTACGAGCAGTACTTC
>TRBJ2-5|TRBD1|-|TRBV19
CASKTGGEGETQYF
TGTGCCAGTAAAACAGGGGGCGAAGGAGAGACCCAGTACTTC
>TRBJ2-7|-|many|TRBV7-2
CASSLISNINNEQYF
TGTGCCAGCAGCTTAATTAGCAATATTAATAACGAGCAGTACTTC
>TRBJ2-1|-|many|TRBV19
CASSPLGDEQFF
TGTGCCAGTAGTCCCTTAGGGGATGAGCAGTTCTTC
>TRBJ2-7|TRBD1|many|TRBV28
CASSLEGTGGDEQYF
TGTGCCAGCAGTTTGGAGGGGACAGGGGGCGACGAGCAGTACTTC
>TRBJ2-7|-|-|TRBV20-1
CSAAGLNPSYEQYF
TGCAGTGCGGCCGGACTGAACCCTTCCTACGAGCAGTACTTC
>TRBJ1-1|-|-|TRBV30
CAWIPGAAEAFF
TGTGCCTGGATTCCGGGGGCGGCTGAAGCTTTCTTT
>TRBJ1-4|TRBD1|-|TRBV28
CASSSGQGPNEKLFF
TGTGCCAGCAGTTCGGGACAGGGCCCTAATGAAAAACTGTTTTTT
>TRBJ2-7|-|few|TRBV28
CASSLDVTALASIYEQYF
TGTGCCAGCAGTTTAGACGTAACAGCACTTGCAAGTATCTACGAGCAGTACTTC
>TRBJ1-5|-|-|TRBV12-3/TRBV12-4
CASSTVQVLNQPQHF
TGTGCCAGCAGTACCGTACAGGTGCTCAATCAGCCCCAGCATTTT
>TRBJ2-5|-|many|TRBV2
CASNRFAGETQYF
TGTGCCAGCAACAGGTTCGCGGGGGAGACCCAGTACTTC
>TRBJ2-1|-|many|TRBV12-3/TRBV12-4
CASSWSESSYNEQFF
TGTGCCAGCAGTTGGAGCGAGAGCTCCTACAATGAGCAGTTCTTC
>TRBJ2-1|-|-|TRBV19
CASIGRGEQFF
TGTGCCAGTATCGGAAGGGGGGAGCAGTTCTTC
>TRBJ2-5|-|-|TRBV13
CASSLRWQETQYF
TGTGCCAGCAGCTTAAGGTGGCAAGAGACCCAGTACTTC
>TRBJ2-1|-|-|TRBV19
CASSLFFESGRYNEQFF
TGTGCCAGTAGTTTATTCTTCGAGAGCGGAAGATACAATGAGCAGTTCTTC
>TRBJ1-2|-|few|TRBV25-1
CASSERGEANYGYTF
TGTGCCAGCAGTGAAAGGGGGGAAGCTAACTATGGCTACACCTTC
>TRBJ2-2|-|few|TRBV27
CASSPTGANTGELFF
TGTGCCAGCAGTCCTACGGGGGCGAACACCGGGGAGCTGTTTTTT
>TRBJ1-6|TRBD1|many|TRBV2
CASSDGTGDNSPLHF
TGTGCCAGCAGTGATGGGACAGGAGATAATTCACCCCTCCACTTT
>TRBJ1-2|TRBD1|-|TRBV20-1
CSATRQGQINYGYTF
TGCAGTGCTACCAGACAGGGGCAGATTAACTATGGCTACACCTTC
>TRBJ2-6|-|-|TRBV12-3/TRBV12-4
CASSIPGSGANVLTF
TGTGCCAGCAGCATCCCAGGATCCGGGGCCAACGTCCTGACTTTC
>TRBJ2-1|TRBD2|few|TRBV2
CASRATGTTDNEQFF
TGTGCCAGCAGGGCAACCGGGACTACAGACAATGAGCAGTTCTTC
>TRBJ2-7|TRBD1|-|TRBV6-1
CASSRGQAYYEQYF
TGTGCCAGCAGTCGGGGACAGGCATACTACGAGCAGTACTTC
>TRBJ1-4|-|-|TRBV18
CASSPSNRVQLFF
TGTGCCAGCTCACCCTCGAACAGGGTCCAACTGTTTTTT
>TRBJ1-2|-|few|TRBV19
CASTSRAGYGYTF
TGTGCCAGTACGTCCAGGGCTGGCTATGGCTACACCTTC
>TRBJ1-5|-|-|TRBV9
CASSGDVSNQPQHF
TGTGCCAGCAGTGGGGACGTTAGCAATCAGCCCCAGCATTTT
>TRBJ2-1|TRBD2|many|TRBV5-1
CASGPSGRDEQFF
TGCGCCAGCGGCCCCAGCGGGAGGGATGAGCAGTTCTTC
>TRBJ1-4|-|-|TRBV15
CATSRDRVSNEKLFF
TGTGCCACCAGCAGAGATCGGGTGTCTAATGAAAAACTGTTTTTT
>TRBJ2-1|-|many|TRBV3-1
CASTQAPGTQQFF
TGTGCCAGCACCCAAGCCCCCGGGACGCAGCAGTTCTTC
>TRBJ1-5|-|-|TRBV7-2
CASSLRDTPSNQPQHF
TGTGCCAGCAGCCTAAGGGATACACCTAGCAATCAGCCCCAGCATTTT
>TRBJ2-3|TRBD2|many|TRBV20-1
CSATLAGGTDTQYF
TGCAGTGCAACACTAGCGGGAGGGACAGATACGCAGTATTTT
>TRBJ2-7|TRBD1|-|TRBV20-1
CSARTTDRATYEQYF
TGCAGTGCTAGAACGACGGACAGGGCAACCTACGAGCAGTACTTC